This T cell receptor beta chain was found in a study of human T cells and chemical hapten exposure. TCRdb ran MiXCR on the RACE reads and lists one entry per CDR3 protein. The sample lists around 71,000 distinct CDR3 sequences; approximately 9.8% were seen once. Specified time point: patch test 1, 2 weeks after DPC sensitization. Treatment in this sample: therapeutic diphenylcyclopropenone sensitization with weekly scalp DPC. Blood was collected ahead of every patch test applied. The authors' total RNA extraction used unfractionated whole blood. Germline V gene data show CDR1 as LNHDA and CDR2 as SQIVND (reference sequence). Trimming left V 4 bases short and J 1 base short, with 8 bases between. This CDR3 has 13 residues. Study findings and constraints: No shift was seen in TCRs above 1 in 1000 frequency with DPC sensitization.

About this clonotype: Its matching antigen is unknown.

This receptor was obtained from a middle-aged woman with alopecia areata. Some clones in this sample may be carry-over from other donors' samples. V and J are TRBV19 and TRBJ2-7, with D unclear. The sequenced sample was whole blood, obtained in connection with sensitization to the hapten diphenylcyclopropenone (DPC). CDR3 sequence: CASSSGWSYEQYF. The CDR3 bases are TGTGCCAGTAGTAGTGGCTGGTCCTACGAGCAGTACTTC.